What follows are 8 T cell receptor beta chains derived from one specimen sequenced in a study of cytomegalovirus exposure and HLA in healthy donors. PCR amplification relied on 60 Vbeta primers (plus 13 Jbeta primers). TCRdb's copy holds only in-frame clones and misses some; the assay was immunoSEQ multiplex PCR. The sample has under 150,000 clones, 82% seen once. The source material was PBMCs. These receptors all come from a male donor in good health and CMV-seronegative.

This chain joins TRBV5-4 and TRBJ1-5, with D possibly being TRBD1 (5 bases). There are 13 residues in the CDR3. V was trimmed by 5 bases and J by 4 bases, leaving 10 bases between them. From germline, CDR1 is SGHNT and CDR2 YYREEE (reference sequence). The CDR3 reads CASRLRQNQPQHF. For the CDR3, the DNA is TGTGCCAGCAGACTGAGACAGAATCAGCCCCAGCATTTT.

The V gene is TRBV25-1, the J gene TRBJ1-1; D gene ambiguous. This CDR3 comprises 13 residues. The V gene's germline CDR1 is MGHDK and CDR2 SYGVNS. V was shortened by 6 bases and J by 2 bases, with 10 bases between the two germline ends. The DNA of the CDR3 is TGTGCCAGCAGAGAGGATTCTAACACTGAAGCTTTCTTT. Protein product: CASREDSNTEAFF.

The chain couples TRBV2 to TRBJ2-1; D is possibly TRBD1 (6 bases). V was clipped by 6 bases and J by 6 bases, with 12 bases between them. The CDR3 is 13 residues long. Germline assignment: CDR1 SNHLY and CDR2 FYNNEI. The CDR3 protein is CASSFNRANEQFF. The CDR3 coding sequence is TGTGCCAGCAGCTTTAACAGGGCCAATGAGCAGTTCTTC. Full variable domain (missing parts from reference TRBV2 and TRBJ2-1): EPEVTQTPSHQVTQMGQEVILRCVPISNHLYFYWYRQILGQKVEFLVSFYNNEISEKSEIFDDQFSVERPDGSNFTLKIRSTKLEDSAMYFCASSFNRANEQFFGPGTRLTVL.

V gene TRBV2 combines with J gene TRBJ2-5; 9 bases are a match to TRBD2. The J call is in doubt because the DNA end fits TRBJ2-7 better. Germline V gene sequence: CDR1 SNHLY, CDR2 FYNNEI. The CDR3 sequence is 15 residues long. The CDR3 region has the DNA TGTGCCAGCAGTGGTTGGCTAGCGGGACTAGGCGAGCAGTACTTC. The encoded protein is CASSGWLAGLGEQYF.

The CDR3 sequence is CASSLGGGIPSEQYF. CDR3 DNA: TGTGCCAGCAGCTTAGGGGGGGGTATTCCGAGCGAGCAGTACTTC. The chain recombines TRBV7-6 with TRBJ2-7, with 7 bases lining up with TRBD2. The V gene's germline CDR1 is SGHVS and CDR2 FNYEAQ. CDR3 length: 15 amino acids. V was clipped by 1 base and J by 6 bases; unmatched bases: 9.

J is TRBJ2-7 and V is TRBV19, with D maybe TRBD1 (6 bases). Trimming pared 5 bases from V and 3 bases from J, leaving 14 bases between. Germline values: CDR1 LNHDA, CDR2 SQIVND (reference sequence). The CDR3 consists of 14 residues. CDR3 bases: TGTGCCAGTAGTGTTTGGGACACAAGCTACGAGCAGTACTTC. It translates to CASSVWDTSYEQYF.

The chain joins TRBV7-2 to TRBJ2-2, with TRBD1 matching over 9 bases. This CDR3 comprises 15 residues. V shed 5 bases and J 14 bases; nucleotides not matched to a gene: 15. Germline CDR1 is SGHTA and CDR2 is FQGNSA. The CDR3 DNA follows: TGTGCCAGCAGCGACCGCCGGACAGGGGCAACTCTCCTGTTTTTT. Its protein product is CASSDRRTGATLLFF.

V gene TRBV4-3 combines with J gene TRBJ2-7; a weak D match, TRBD1 (6 bases). Germline loops: CDR1 LGHNA, CDR2 YSLEER. The V and J ends lost 0 bases and 2 bases respectively, with 14 bases between them. This CDR3 has 16 amino acids. CDR3 bases: TGCGCCAGCAGCCAAGATCTGGGGGCAATCACCTACGAGCAGTACTTC. This translates into CASSQDLGAITYEQYF.